Below are 30 T cell receptor beta chains sequenced from a single sample in a study of cytomegalovirus exposure and HLA in healthy donors. With 60 Vbeta and 13 Jbeta primers, the PCR was carried out. This table comes from immunoSEQ multiplex PCR, and its TCRdb copy is limited to in-frame clones, with some not included. The sample consists of about 210,000 clones, 75% to 80% of them appearing once. The sample was PBMCs. The receptors stem from a woman aged 25 to 45 in good health and CMV-seropositive.

The rearrangement links TRBV10-3 to TRBJ2-1; 7 nucleotides agree with TRBD2. CDR3 length: 14 amino acids. With V trimmed by 5 bases and J by 2 bases, 3 bases remained unmatched. Germline V gives CDR1 ENHRY, CDR2 SYGVKD. The CDR3 sequence is CAISSGTTYNEQFF. The CDR3 DNA follows: TGTGCCATCAGTTCCGGGACTACCTACAATGAGCAGTTCTTC.

V usage is TRBV6-6 and J usage is TRBJ1-1; no definite D call. Germline V gene lookup returns CDR1 MNHNY and CDR2 SVGAGI (reference sequence). This CDR3 comprises 13 residues. The V gene lost 4 bases and the J gene lost 7 bases, with 13 bases spanning the gap. DNA of the CDR3: TGTGCCAGCAGTTTAGAGCGAACCGATGAAGCTTTCTTT. Translating it yields CASSLERTDEAFF.

This chain connects TRBV7-2 to TRBJ2-5, with 12 positions matching TRBD2. CDR3 length equals 16 residues. After removal of 4 bases from V and 6 bases from J, the junction contained 9 bases not matched to a gene. The V gene's germline CDR1 is SGHTA and CDR2 FQGNSA. Here the CDR3 DNA reads TGTGCCAGCAGCTCTAGCGGGAGGGCCCAAAGTCAGACCCAGTACTTC. Translating it yields CASSSSGRAQSQTQYF.

This clone came up a few times. The chain is built from TRBV15 and TRBJ2-3, with 9 nucleotides matching TRBD2. The CDR3 runs to 16 residues. J was trimmed by 4 bases and V by 0 bases; bases with no gene match: 5. The V gene's germline CDR1 is LNHNV and CDR2 YYDKDF (reference sequence). The CDR3 region has the DNA TGTGCCACCAGCAGAGATCGGGCTAGCGGGGCAGATACGCAGTATTTT. Translated: CATSRDRASGADTQYF.

This chain links TRBV15 with TRBJ2-1, with 9 bases that match TRBD2. V gave up 0 bases and J gave up 7 bases; unmatched junction bases: 10. The germline V gene encodes CDR1 LNHNV and CDR2 YYDKDF (reference sequence). The CDR3 sequence is 17 residues long. CDR3 in amino acids: CATSRDSSSGSLNEQFF. The CDR3 coding sequence is TGTGCCACCAGCAGAGATAGTAGTAGCGGGAGCTTAAATGAGCAGTTCTTC. The complete variable domain, with remaining parts taken from reference TRBV15 and TRBJ2-1, reads DAMVIQNPRYQVTQFGKPVTLSCSQTLNHNVMYWYQQKSSQAPKLLFHYYDKDFNNEADTPDNFQSRRPNTSFCFLDIRSPGLGDTAMYLCATSRDSSSGSLNEQFFGPGTRLTVL.

The rearrangement uses TRBV29-1 and TRBJ1-4; 8 bases match TRBD1. The CDR3 is 12 amino acids. The J segment lost 8 bases and the V segment lost 4 bases, leaving 3 bases of the junction unmatched. CDR1 is SQVTM, CDR2 ANQGSEA, per germline. The CDR3 DNA sequence: TGCAGCGTTGCGGCAGGGGGCGAAAAACTGTTTTTT. The encoded protein is CSVAAGGEKLFF.

The chain has TRBV7-8 and TRBJ2-6, with D possibly TRBD2 on 6 matching bases. CDR3 length equals 15 residues. Germline CDR1 is SGHVS and CDR2 is FQNEAQ. V dropped 4 bases and J dropped 2 bases, with 9 bases sitting between them. The CDR3 DNA sequence: TGTGCCAGCAGCTGGGGACTTACTGGGGCCAACGTCCTGACTTTC. Protein product: CASSWGLTGANVLTF.

The rearrangement uses TRBV28 and TRBJ2-7; tentative D call: TRBD2 (6 bases). Between the trimmed V and J ends, which lost 5 bases and 4 bases, there was a span of 24 bases. In germline, CDR1 is MDHEN, CDR2 SYDVKM. The CDR3 runs to 17 residues. The CDR3 sequence is CASSMLSWDLRNYEQYF. Here the CDR3 DNA reads TGTGCCAGCAGTATGCTTTCTTGGGACTTGAGGAATTACGAGCAGTACTTC.

The chain is built from TRBV4-2 and TRBJ2-4; 7 nucleotides align to TRBD2. V lost 6 bases and J lost 7; bases outside the gene matches: 12. Germline V gene lookup returns CDR1 LGHNA and CDR2 YNFKEQ. The CDR3 length is 15 residues. The CDR3 coding sequence is TGTGCCAGCAGGGATGGAGCGGGGTGGGATAACATTCAGTACTTC. It yields the protein CASRDGAGWDNIQYF.

This chain joins TRBV19 and TRBJ2-3, with TRBD1 identical over 7 bases. The CDR3 runs 12 residues. Germline CDR1 LNHDA, CDR2 SQIVND (reference sequence). After removal of 6 bases from V and 8 bases from J, the junction contained 5 bases not matched to a gene. Written as DNA, the CDR3 is TGTGCCAGTAGCACAGGGGAGACTACGCAGTATTTT. Encoded protein: CASSTGETTQYF.

V usage is TRBV19 and J usage is TRBJ1-5; D is possibly TRBD1 (6 bases). Germline V gives CDR1 LNHDA, CDR2 SQIVND (reference sequence). V was pared by 1 base and J by 11 bases, with 12 bases between. This CDR3 has 13 amino acids. The CDR3 sequence is CASSIGGHGAQHF. The DNA of the CDR3 is TGTGCCAGTAGTATAGGGGGGCATGGGGCCCAGCATTTT.

This sequence joins TRBV6-1 and TRBJ2-3; 9 bases agree with TRBD2. The CDR3 totals 17 residues. The ends lost 4 bases at V and 1 base at J; junction bases unmatched: 9. In germline, CDR1 is MNHNS, CDR2 SASEGT. CDR3 in DNA: TGTGCCAGCAGTGGAGGGCTAGCGGGGTGGGGCACAGATACGCAGTATTTT. It codes for CASSGGLAGWGTDTQYF.

The chain recombines TRBV2 with TRBJ1-4, with 7 bases lining up with TRBD1. The V gene end was trimmed by 0 bases and the J gene end by 3 bases; junction bases not matched to a gene: 10. CDR1 is SNHLY and CDR2 is FYNNEI in the germline V gene. The CDR3 is made up of 18 amino acids. CDR3 sequence: CASSEARNRGRPNEKLFF. Written as DNA, the CDR3 is TGTGCCAGCAGTGAAGCGCGAAACAGGGGCAGGCCTAATGAAAAACTGTTTTTT.

The chain has TRBV19 and TRBJ1-5, with 8 nucleotides matching TRBD1. V was clipped by 9 bases and J by 2 bases; unmatched bases: 3. The CDR3 is 13 residues long. Germline V gene lookup returns CDR1 LNHDA and CDR2 SQIVND (reference sequence). Here the CDR3 reads CASSGGGNQPQHF. The CDR3 region has the DNA TGTGCCAGCTCAGGGGGCGGCAATCAGCCCCAGCATTTT.

In the case of this clone: At one boundary the junction diverges from the germline segment, which might be a read error. The chain has TRBV7-3 and TRBJ1-1; D is uncertain. The CDR3 contains 13 residues. Germline V gene lookup returns CDR1 SGHTA and CDR2 FQGTGA. CDR3 in DNA: TGTGCCAGCAGCTTAAATGCGAACACTAAAGCTTTCTTT. As protein: CASSLNANTKAFF.

The CDR3 protein is CASSLAGGPMYEQYF. The CDR3 DNA reads as TGCGCCAGCAGCTTGGCAGGAGGGCCCATGTACGAGCAGTACTTC. V is TRBV5-1 and J is TRBJ2-7; the D gene is possibly TRBD2 (6 bases). The germline CDR1 and CDR2 sequences are SGHRS and YFSETQ. CDR3 size: 15 residues. Between the trimmed V and J ends, which lost 0 bases and 4 bases, there was a span of 14 bases.

The chain combines TRBV18 with TRBJ2-1; D possibly corresponds to TRBD1 (5 bases). This CDR3 spans 13 amino acids. V shed 5 bases and J shed 5 bases, with 10 bases lying between them. The germline gives CDR1 KGHSH, CDR2 LQKENI. The CDR3 DNA follows: TGTGCCAGCTCAGCTCAGGGAAACAATGAGCAGTTCTTC. This translates into CASSAQGNNEQFF. Using reference TRBV18 and TRBJ2-1 for the parts outside the CDR3, the full variable domain is NAGVMQNPRHLVRRRGQEARLRCSPMKGHSHVYWYRQLPEEGLKFMVYLQKENIIDESGMPKERFSAEFPKEGPSILRIQQVVRGDSAAYFCASSAQGNNEQFFGPGTRLTVL.

The rearrangement joins TRBV30 to TRBJ1-1, with unresolved D. CDR1 and CDR2 from the germline V gene are GTSNPN and SVGIG (reference sequence). V gave up 3 bases and J gave up 0 bases, with 8 bases separating them. This CDR3 region has 13 residues. CDR3 nucleotide sequence: TGTGCCTGGAGGGGCAGGATGAACACTGAAGCTTTCTTT. Protein product: CAWRGRMNTEAFF.

The V gene is TRBV12-1, the J gene TRBJ1-5; the table's TRBD1 call for D was not verified on the DNA. TRBV12-1 is an annotated pseudogene. The CDR3 is 14 amino acids. CDR3 nucleotides: TGTGCCAGCAGCCCCCAGGATAGCAATCAGCCCCAGCATTTT. This translates into CASSPQDSNQPQHF.

The CDR3, as DNA: TGTGCCAGCAGCCAACGACTAGCGGGAGACACAGATACGCAGTATTTT. Translation gives CASSQRLAGDTDTQYF. V usage is TRBV11-2 and J usage is TRBJ2-3, with 12 bases identical to TRBD2. The V gene end was trimmed by 5 bases and the J gene end by 2 bases; junction bases not matched to a gene: 5. Germline values: CDR1 SGHAT, CDR2 FQNNGV. The CDR3 spans 16 residues.

This sequence joins TRBV5-1 and TRBJ2-5, with TRBD2 matching 7 bases. Germline V CDR1 and CDR2: SGHRS, YFSETQ. The CDR3 runs 14 residues. V lost 0 bases to trimming and J lost 5 bases; unmatched junction nucleotides: 4. The CDR3 is CASSLAGGLETQYF. The CDR3 DNA follows: TGCGCCAGCAGCTTGGCGGGAGGACTGGAGACCCAGTACTTC.

This clone was detected only once. V usage is TRBV11-3 and J usage is TRBJ2-3; D unclear. The CDR3 sequence is 13 residues long. CDR1 SGHNT and CDR2 YENEEA come from the germline V gene. Deletions cut 5 bases from V and 1 base from J, with 7 bases between. The CDR3 sequence: CASSRERTDTQYF. The CDR3, as DNA: TGTGCCAGCAGCCGCGAGCGCACAGATACGCAGTATTTT.

The chain combines TRBV5-1 with TRBJ1-5, with TRBD1 matching 7 bases. Germline V gives CDR1 SGHRS, CDR2 YFSETQ. Trimming at V came to 3 bases and at J to 2 bases, leaving 11 bases not matched to a gene. CDR3 length: 17 amino acids. The CDR3 sequence: CASSCRTGTLGNQPQHF. In nucleotides, the CDR3 is TGCGCCAGCAGCTGCCGGACAGGTACCCTAGGCAATCAGCCCCAGCATTTT.

The J gene is TRBJ2-7, the V gene TRBV21-1; the D call of TRBD2 is as the table states it, not checked on the DNA. TRBV21-1 is a listed pseudogene. The length of the CDR3 is 13 residues. The CDR3 protein is CASSLPIDYEQYF. Here the CDR3 DNA reads TGTGCCAGCAGCCTCCCCATAGACTACGAGCAGTACTTC.

This clone was seen a handful of times. The chain joins TRBV7-8 to TRBJ2-5, with 8 bases matching TRBD2. The germline CDR1 and CDR2 sequences are SGHVS and FQNEAQ. V lost 1 base and J lost 3; bases outside the gene matches: 4. The CDR3 sequence is 15 residues long. The CDR3 bases are TGTGCCAGCAGCTTAGGCCGGGGGGGCAAAGAGACCCAGTACTTC. Translation gives CASSLGRGGKETQYF.

A remark on this clone: A junction boundary mismatches the germline segment, possibly from a read error. The chain links TRBV7-9 to TRBJ2-7, with D possibly being TRBD2 (6 bases). CDR1 and CDR2 from the germline V gene are SEHNR and FQNEAQ (reference sequence). CDR3 length: 16 residues. CDR3 sequence: CSSSRVGGREDYEQYF. DNA of the CDR3: TGTTCCAGCAGCCGTGTTGGTGGCAGGGAGGACTACGAGCAGTACTTC.

This rearrangement joins TRBV12-5 to TRBJ2-7; D gene unclear. V was pared by 2 bases and J by 6 bases, with 8 bases between. Germline loops: CDR1 LGHNT, CDR2 FRNRAP. The CDR3 is made up of 12 amino acids. This CDR3 is CASGLLRREQYF. The CDR3 DNA reads TGTGCTAGTGGTTTGCTCCGTCGCGAGCAGTACTTC.

The rearrangement links TRBV15 to TRBJ1-2, with D possibly matching TRBD1 (5 bases). The CDR3 loop spans 15 amino acids. V shed 4 bases and J shed 4 bases, with 16 bases lying between them. Germline lookup yields CDR1 LNHNV and CDR2 YYDKDF (reference sequence). The CDR3, as DNA: TGTGCCACCAGCACCCCCAGGGAAGTTAGCTATGGCTACACCTTC. Translating it yields CATSTPREVSYGYTF.

The chain carries TRBV30 and TRBJ1-4, with D maybe TRBD1 (6 bases). The V end was cut by 7 bases, the J end by 5 bases, with 11 bases between. This CDR3 contains 12 residues. Germline loops: CDR1 GTSNPN, CDR2 SVGIG (reference sequence). This CDR3 reads CALNTGNEKLFF. The CDR3 DNA reads TGTGCCTTGAACACAGGGAATGAAAAACTGTTTTTT.

The rearrangement joins TRBV5-1 to TRBJ1-3; weak D call: TRBD1 (6 bases). The CDR3 contains 13 residues. V was clipped by 7 bases and J by 1 base, with 9 bases between them. Germline V CDR1 and CDR2: SGHRS, YFSETQ. The CDR3 bases are TGCGCCAGCCACCAGGGGTCTGGAAACACCATATATTTT. Translating gives CASHQGSGNTIYF. The entire variable domain, with the rest obtained from reference TRBV5-1 and TRBJ1-3, is as follows: KAGVTQTPRYLIKTRGQQVTLSCSPISGHRSVSWYQQTPGQGLQFLFEYFSETQRNKGNFPGRFSGRQFSNSRSEMNVSTLELGDSALYLCASHQGSGNTIYFGEGSWLTVV.